The rows below give T cell receptor beta chains drawn from one sample of a study of T-cell memory formation after mild COVID-19. TCRdb re-called the 5' RACE reads with MiXCR, one entry per CDR3 protein. The sample holds 300,000 to 350,000 distinct CDR3 sequences, roughly an eighth seen once. The material sequenced was PBMCs or a T cell subset sorted from them (not recorded which). These receptors were taken from a man in his late teens or twenties who had mild COVID-19 (a few samples of this study predate the infection). Cell type and time point are not known. CDR3s include the opening cysteine and the closing phenylalanine or tryptophan. A D gene is named only where the DNA matches it firmly. Rows give clone size only sometimes, using once, few, many, or a class for an expanded clone.

>TRBV15|-|TRBJ2-1|-
TGTGCCACCAGCAGAGATCGGAATGAGCAGTTCTTC
CATSRDRNEQFF
>TRBV5-1|-|TRBJ2-2|many
TGCGCCAGCAGCACTGGTCCCGTCGGCACCGGGGAGCTGTTTTTT
CASSTGPVGTGELFF
>TRBV5-1|-|TRBJ1-2|few
TGCGCCAGCAGGCAGAAGGCGGGAATGGGTAACTATGGCTACACCTTC
CASRQKAGMGNYGYTF
>TRBV5-1|TRBD2|TRBJ2-5|-
TGCGCCAGCAGCGAGTTCCTAGCGGGGGGGCCTCAAGAGACCCAGTACTTC
CASSEFLAGGPQETQYF
>TRBV4-1|TRBD1|TRBJ2-7|-
TGCGCCAGCAGCCAAGCGCCGGGGACAGGGGTAGAAGAGCAGTACTTC
CASSQAPGTGVEEQYF
>TRBV9|-|TRBJ1-2|-
TGTGCCAGCAGCGCCCGGGGGGAAGACGGCTACACCTTC
CASSARGEDGYTF
>TRBV27|-|TRBJ2-5|-
TGTGCCAGCAGTAACGGGAGAGCCGGGGAGACCCAGTACTTC
CASSNGRAGETQYF
>TRBV24-1|TRBD2|TRBJ2-1|-
TGTGCCACCAGTGATCCAAAGGGCGGGAGATACAATGAGCAGTTCTTC
CATSDPKGGRYNEQFF
>TRBV18|TRBD1|TRBJ1-5|-
TGTGCCAGCTCACGGGTGGGACAGGGGCTCAATCAGCCCCAGCATTTT
CASSRVGQGLNQPQHF
>TRBV3-1|-|TRBJ2-1|-
TGTGCCAGCAGCCAAGGGACAGCAAATGAGCAGTTCTTC
CASSQGTANEQFF
>TRBV4-2|-|TRBJ1-1|-
TGTGCCAGCAGGAACCCGGACGACACTGAAGCTTTCTTT
CASRNPDDTEAFF
>TRBV5-1|-|TRBJ2-7|-
TGCGCCAGCAGCTCCGCCGCTAGCTCCTACGAGCAGTACTTC
CASSSAASSYEQYF
>TRBV29-1|TRBD2|TRBJ2-7|-
TGCAGCGTAGCCTCAAGCGGGGGCTACGAGCAGTACTTC
CSVASSGGYEQYF
>TRBV4-3|-|TRBJ1-5|-
TGCGCCAGCAGCCAAGATCAACGGGGACAGCCCCAGCATTTT
CASSQDQRGQPQHF
>TRBV28|-|TRBJ1-6|many
TGTGCCAGCAGTCGTTGGGGCTATAATTCACCCCTCCACTTT
CASSRWGYNSPLHF
>TRBV10-3|-|TRBJ1-2|many
TGTGCCATCTCGACAGGCTATGGCTACACCTTC
CAISTGYGYTF
>TRBV7-2|-|TRBJ2-5|many
TGTGCCAGCAGCTTATCGAGGGGGCAAGAGACCCAGTACTTC
CASSLSRGQETQYF
>TRBV7-9|TRBD1|TRBJ2-2|few
TGTGCCAGCAGAACTACAGGGGCCGGGGAGCTGTTTTTT
CASRTTGAGELFF
>TRBV28|-|TRBJ2-7|few
TGTGCCAGCAATAATCCCTCCTACGAGCAGTACTTC
CASNNPSYEQYF
>TRBV6-6|-|TRBJ1-6|-
TGTGCCAGCAGTTACCGGGGGTTTAATTCACCCCTCCACTTT
CASSYRGFNSPLHF
>TRBV23-1|TRBD2|TRBJ2-3|few
TGCGCCAGCAGTCAAGCGTCGGGGGGGAACACAGATACGCAGTATTTT
CASSQASGGNTDTQYF
>TRBV7-9|-|TRBJ2-7|-
TGTGCCAGCAGCGATGGACGGACCTACGAGCAGTACTTC
CASSDGRTYEQYF
>TRBV27|TRBD1|TRBJ1-2|many
TGTGCCAGCAGTTCAATAGGACAGGGGGTTAATGGCGGCTACACCTTC
CASSSIGQGVNGGYTF
>TRBV5-1|TRBD2|TRBJ2-7|-
TGCGCCAGCGGCCCAGTAGCGGGGGGCGAATACGAGCAGTACTTC
CASGPVAGGEYEQYF
>TRBV20-1|TRBD2|TRBJ2-1|-
TGCAGGGTTCACTCTAGCGGGGGGGCGAATGAGCAGTTCTTC
CRVHSSGGANEQFF
>TRBV12-3/TRBV12-4|-|TRBJ2-2|many
TGTGCCAGCAGTTTGGGGCAGGGGCGGATCGGGGAGCTGTTTTTT
CASSLGQGRIGELFF
>TRBV12-3/TRBV12-4|TRBD1|TRBJ1-3|few
TGTGCCAGCAGTTCATGGACAGGGGGCGTTGGAAACACCATATATTTT
CASSSWTGGVGNTIYF